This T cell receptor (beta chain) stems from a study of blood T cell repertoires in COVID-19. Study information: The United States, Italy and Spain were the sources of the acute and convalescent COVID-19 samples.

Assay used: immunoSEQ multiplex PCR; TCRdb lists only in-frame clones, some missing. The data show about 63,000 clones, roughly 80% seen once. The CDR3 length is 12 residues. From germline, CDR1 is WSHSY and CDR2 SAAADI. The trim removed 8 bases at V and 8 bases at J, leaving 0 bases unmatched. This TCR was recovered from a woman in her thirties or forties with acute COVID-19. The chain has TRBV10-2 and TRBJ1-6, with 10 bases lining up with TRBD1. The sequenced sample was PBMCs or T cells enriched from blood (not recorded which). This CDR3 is CASGTGDSPLHF. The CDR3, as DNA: TGCGCCAGCGGGACAGGGGATTCACCCCTCCACTTT.